Sequencing of this T cell receptor beta chain was carried out in a study of chemoradiotherapy in HPV16-positive cancers. Overall study context: Candidate HPV-specific clones and shared TCR motifs came from two HPV16-positive patients. The study's findings and limits: Candidate HPV-specific clones and E7-related TCR motifs grew in tumor during treatment. Functional assays defining HPV-specific T cells used only two HPV16-positive patients.

The protocol was immunoSEQ multiplex PCR, while the TCRdb copy is restricted to in-frame clones and leaves out a portion. The sample includes 11,000 or so clones, around three fifths of them seen just once. Over chemoradiotherapy, repertoires were sampled more than once. This clone was counted a few times. Its specificity is unknown. The sample was acquired from a patient who underwent chemoradiotherapy. The TCR was taken from a human donor with HPV-associated anogenital cancer.

CDR3 sequence reads: CASSNRDSPYEQYF. As DNA, the CDR3 is TGTGCCAGCAGCAACCGGGACAGCCCTTACGAGCAGTACTTC. V usage is TRBV21-1 and J usage is TRBJ2-7; the table calls TRBD1, which could not be checked here. TRBV21-1 is a listed pseudogene. This CDR3 is 14 amino acids long.